This T cell receptor (beta chain) was sequenced for a study of regulatory T cells in long-lasting Graves disease. Looking at the study overall: Over 5 years on antithyroid drugs plus positive TSH receptor antibodies marked Graves' disease as persistent. Whole-study findings and limits: TRBV28, TRBJ1-2 and TRBJ2-5 emerged as the favored segments in persistent disease.

Time point reported: persistent/refractory GD, antithyroid drugs over 5 years with positive TRAb. PBMCs provided the RNA from which the TCR library was made. Clinicians diagnosed Graves' disease using American Thyroid Association guidelines. Germline V gene data show CDR1 as GTSNPN and CDR2 as SVGIG (reference sequence). The CDR3 length is 14 residues. Trimming pared 3 bases from V and 6 bases from J, leaving 15 bases between. Sequencing libraries for TCR beta were prepared with iRepertoire HTBI primers and Arm-PCR of CDR3 regions. Authors' analysis steps: Across the samples, identification revealed around 65 TRBV and some 14 TRBJ segments. TCRdb independently ran MiXCR on the multiplex PCR reads; one entry per CDR3 protein. The V and J calls were determined by TCRdb, not by the authors. The sample contains approximately 400,000 distinct CDR3 sequences, about 20% of which appear only once. With regard to this clonotype: Its antigen is unidentified.

The clonotype comes from a female donor with Graves disease. The source was peripheral blood mononuclear cells (PBMCs), collected when the disease was refractory, from a patient treated with antithyroid drugs. The chain links TRBV30 to TRBJ1-5; a possible D gene is TRBD1 (5 bases). The CDR3 here is CAWRGAGVGQPQHF. In DNA, the CDR3 is TGTGCCTGGAGGGGCGCGGGGGTTGGTCAGCCCCAGCATTTT.